This TCR beta chain was retrieved from a study of T cells after yellow fever vaccination. Overall study context: Fractions of low cell number were prepared using SMART-Seq v4 Ultra Low Input. Study results and caveats: Some clonotypes, a small share, were shared between CD4 and CD8 compartments. Peaking on day 5 versus 15, the secondary response was faster but weaker.

This clonotype was detected ten times or more. Its antigen remains unidentified. Making TCR cDNA involved 5'RACE template switching, which added UMIs and a universal primer site. TCRdb ran MiXCR on the 5' RACE reads and lists one entry per CDR3 protein. This sample has under 600,000 distinct CDR3 sequences; approximately 12% occur once, and the top ten carry over 11%. Germline V gene lookup returns CDR1 GTSNPN and CDR2 SVGIG (reference sequence). V was clipped by 7 bases and J by 0 bases, with 16 bases between them. The CDR3 consists of 15 residues. The material sequenced was PBMCs, taken on the day of the yellow fever booster vaccination. The J gene is TRBJ2-1, the V gene TRBV30, with D perhaps matching TRBD1 or TRBD2 (5 bases each). The sequence was obtained from a young man who received the YFV17D yellow fever vaccine. The CDR3 region has the DNA TGTGCCTATGCCCACGGGACCTCCTCCTACAATGAGCAGTTCTTC. Residues: CAYAHGTSSYNEQFF.